Following are 25 T cell receptor beta chains from one sample sequenced in a study of patients and donors after allogeneic stem cell transplantation. TCRdb ran MiXCR on the RT-PCR reads and lists one entry per CDR3 protein. The data contain some 880,000 distinct CDR3 sequences, roughly 18% of them seen just once; the ten biggest clones take up 5.5% to 6.5%. The sequencing sample was made of blood, either unsorted or a sorted T cell fraction (not recorded which). These receptors originate from a human donor who was either an allogeneic HSCT recipient or a stem cell or donor lymphocyte infusion donor (not recorded which). It is not recorded whose cells these are; they may come from a transplant donor.

In this sample, this clonotype turned up many times. This chain uses TRBV7-2 with TRBJ1-5; D is undetermined. In germline, CDR1 is SGHTA, CDR2 FQGNSA. The ends were cut back, 5 bases at V and 4 bases at J, with 12 bases in the middle. The CDR3 runs 14 residues. The CDR3 coding sequence is TGTGCCAGCAGCCCGGCGGGTTTAAATCAGCCCCAGCATTTT. Its protein is CASSPAGLNQPQHF.

This chain joins TRBV6-5 and TRBJ1-5; 8 nucleotides agree with TRBD1. Germline loops: CDR1 MNHEY, CDR2 SVGAGI. This CDR3 is built from 16 residues. V shed 2 bases and J 3 bases; nucleotides not matched to a gene: 6. The CDR3 nucleotides are TGTGCCAGCAGTTACCCGATGGACAGGGTCAATCAGCCCCAGCATTTT. This encodes CASSYPMDRVNQPQHF.

This rearrangement joins TRBV29-1 to TRBJ1-2, with a possible D match to TRBD1 (5 bases). The CDR3 has 13 residues. The V and J ends lost 0 bases and 6 bases respectively, with 11 bases between them. The germline V gene encodes CDR1 SQVTM and CDR2 ANQGSEA. CDR3 coding DNA: TGCAGCGTTGAAGATCGAGTAGGGGATGGCTACACCTTC. Translation gives CSVEDRVGDGYTF.

This clonotype came up a few times. The V and J genes are TRBV20-1 and TRBJ2-3; TRBD2 agrees at 11 bases. This CDR3 is 19 amino acids long. V was pared by 1 base and J by 6 bases, with 18 bases of the junction left unmatched. Germline CDR1 and CDR2: DFQATT and SNEGSKA (reference sequence). CDR3 bases: TGCAGTGCTAGAGGCGTAGGATCCGGGACTAGCGGACCGTGGGATACGCAGTATTTT. Its translation: CSARGVGSGTSGPWDTQYF.

This clonotype has more than one count but fewer than ten. The CDR3 reads CSASVLDSSYNEQFF. In nucleotides, the CDR3 is TGCAGTGCATCGGTCCTGGACTCCTCCTACAATGAGCAGTTCTTC. The chain links TRBV20-1 to TRBJ2-1; perhaps TRBD2 as D (5 bases). Between the trimmed V and J ends, which lost 6 bases and 0 bases, there was a span of 15 bases. There are 15 residues in the CDR3. CDR1 is DFQATT, CDR2 SNEGSKA, per germline (reference sequence).

V and J are TRBV7-9 and TRBJ2-3; 13 bases are a match to TRBD2. This CDR3 spans 17 amino acids. Per germline, CDR1 SEHNR and CDR2 FQNEAQ (reference sequence). The junction had 8 bases not matched to a gene; V was cut back by 3 bases and J by 5 bases. Here the CDR3 reads CASSLRTSGRAGDTQYF. CDR3 in DNA: TGTGCCAGCAGCTTGCGGACTAGCGGGAGAGCGGGAGATACGCAGTATTTT.

This clonotype was counted between two and nine times. V gene TRBV20-1 combines with J gene TRBJ2-7; TRBD1 might be the D (5 bases). This CDR3 contains 15 residues. CDR1 DFQATT and CDR2 SNEGSKA come from the germline V gene (reference sequence). The V and J ends lost 3 bases and 2 bases respectively, with 17 bases between them. The CDR3 DNA follows: TGCAGTGCTAGGGACACCAAGAAAGGAGCCTACGAGCAGTACTTC. This codes for CSARDTKKGAYEQYF.

Of note for this clonotype: At one end the junction does not follow the germline gene, possibly because of a read error. V and J are TRBV7-7 and TRBJ1-1, with D uncertain. Germline V gene sequence: CDR1 SSHAT, CDR2 FNYEAQ (reference sequence). The CDR3 consists of 14 residues. This CDR3 is CASSAHTPDTEAFF. CDR3 nucleotide sequence: TGTGCTAGCAGCGCCCACACACCTGACACTGAAGCTTTCTTT.

The chain recombines TRBV11-2 with TRBJ2-1, with a possible D match to TRBD2 (6 bases). Germline assignment: CDR1 SGHAT and CDR2 FQNNGV. This CDR3 spans 17 amino acids. V lost 1 base, J lost 6 bases, and 19 bases lay in between. CDR3 DNA sequence: TGTGCCAGCAGCTTAGGTAGCGGAAGAACGGTCGGCAATGAGCAGTTCTTC. Protein: CASSLGSGRTVGNEQFF. The whole variable domain, remainder taken from reference TRBV11-2 and TRBJ2-1, is EAGVAQSPRYKIIEKRQSVAFWCNPISGHATLYWYQQILGQGPKLLIQFQNNGVVDDSQLPKDRFSAERLKGVDSTLKIQPAKLEDSAVYLCASSLGSGRTVGNEQFFGPGTRLTVL.

The rearrangement joins TRBV5-1 to TRBJ1-1, with D possibly matching TRBD1 (5 bases). CDR1 and CDR2 from the germline V gene are SGHRS and YFSETQ. CDR3 length: 17 residues. Trimming cost V 0 bases and J 4 bases, with 19 bases left between them. The CDR3 DNA reads TGCGCCAGCAGCTTGGCCGGAGGGGAAGTCGGTGTCACTGAAGCTTTCTTT. This gives the protein CASSLAGGEVGVTEAFF.

V is TRBV4-2 and J is TRBJ1-2; 9 bases align to TRBD1. The CDR3 length is 14 residues. The ends lost 4 bases at V and 7 bases at J; junction bases unmatched: 7. Germline V CDR1 and CDR2: LGHNA, YNFKEQ. CDR3 amino acids: CASSLPGQGSGYTF. CDR3 nucleotides: TGTGCCAGCAGCCTACCAGGACAGGGGTCTGGCTACACCTTC.

The chain joins TRBV7-3 to TRBJ1-1; 10 nucleotides agree with TRBD1. CDR3 length equals 14 residues. Germline CDR1 and CDR2: SGHTA and FQGTGA. The J segment lost 4 bases and the V segment lost 4 bases, leaving 3 bases of the junction unmatched. The CDR3 loop reads CASSSDRGPTEAFF. CDR3 coding DNA: TGTGCCAGCAGCTCAGACAGGGGGCCCACTGAAGCTTTCTTT.

This chain uses TRBV20-1 with TRBJ1-5; D possibly corresponds to TRBD1 (6 bases). Germline V gene sequence: CDR1 DFQATT, CDR2 SNEGSKA (reference sequence). The ends were cut back, 5 bases at V and 0 bases at J, with 14 bases in the middle. CDR3 length: 15 residues. The CDR3 DNA reads TGCAGTGCTCTTAGTTACAGGGTTAGCAATCAGCCCCAGCATTTT. It specifies CSALSYRVSNQPQHF.

This clonotype occurred a few times. The chain links TRBV6-1 to TRBJ2-3; tentatively, D is TRBD1 (5 bases). With 8 bases removed from V and 2 bases from J, the gap between germline ends came to 8 bases. Per germline, CDR1 MNHNS and CDR2 SASEGT. This CDR3 spans 12 amino acids. Written as DNA, the CDR3 is TGTGCCAGCGCAGGGTACACAGATACGCAGTATTTT. Encoded protein: CASAGYTDTQYF.

The chain combines TRBV20-1 with TRBJ1-6, with 7 bases aligning to TRBD1. The CDR3 spans 15 residues. Germline V CDR1 and CDR2: DFQATT, SNEGSKA (reference sequence). V trimming: 2 bases; J trimming: 5 bases; junction bases outside the gene matches: 6. The CDR3 is CSARNDRVNNSPLHF. For the CDR3, the DNA is TGCAGTGCTAGAAACGACAGGGTCAATAATTCACCCCTCCACTTT.

About this clonotype: A clone one base away is much larger, so this may be a read error. The gene calls are TRBV12-3 or TRBV12-4 and TRBJ1-5; D gene unclear. The CDR3 loop spans 12 amino acids. V shed 3 bases and J shed 7 bases, with 7 bases lying between them. CDR3 amino acids: CASSFRFQPQHF. The CDR3 nucleotides read TGTGCCAGCAGTTTCAGGTTCCAGCCCCAGCATTTT.

In its sample, this clonotype was seen a few times. The chain links TRBV5-1 to TRBJ1-1, with D perhaps matching TRBD1 (6 bases). The CDR3 contains 13 residues. V gave up 4 bases and J gave up 11 bases, with 18 bases separating them. Germline V gene lookup returns CDR1 SGHRS and CDR2 YFSETQ. The CDR3 loop is CASSRGRGLVAFF. In DNA form, the CDR3 reads TGCGCCAGCAGCCGCGGGAGGGGGTTGGTTGCTTTCTTT.

This clonotype has just a few counts. The V gene is TRBV5-6, the J gene TRBJ2-1; 11 bases are shared with TRBD2. Germline trimming cut 9 bases from V and 4 bases from J; bases unmatched to any gene: 9. CDR1 is SGHDT, CDR2 YYEEEE, per germline. The CDR3 has 15 amino acids. CDR3 protein: CATLRLAGQYNEQFF. CDR3 bases: TGTGCCACACTACGACTAGCGGGACAGTACAATGAGCAGTTCTTC. Filled out from reference TRBV5-6 and TRBJ2-1, the complete variable domain reads DAGVTQSPTHLIKTRGQQVTLRCSPKSGHDTVSWYQQALGQGPQFIFQYYEEEERQRGNFPDRFSGHQFPNYSSELNVNALLLGDSALYLCATLRLAGQYNEQFFGPGTRLTVL.

This clonotype was counted between two and nine times. J is TRBJ2-2 and V is TRBV6-5; D possibly corresponds to TRBD2 (5 bases). Trimming pared 2 bases from V and 3 bases from J, leaving 7 bases between. The CDR3 is 14 amino acids. Per the germline V gene, CDR1 is MNHEY and CDR2 is SVGAGI. CDR3 in DNA: TGTGCCAGCAGTTACGAGGGCTACACCGGGGAGCTGTTTTTT. Translated: CASSYEGYTGELFF.

The chain is built from TRBV2 and TRBJ1-2; TRBD1 might be the D (5 bases). CDR3 length equals 14 residues. Deletions cut 4 bases from V and 4 bases from J, with 13 bases between. CDR1 SNHLY and CDR2 FYNNEI come from the germline V gene. This CDR3 reads CASSGELGVYGYTF. In DNA, the CDR3 is TGTGCCAGCAGTGGGGAACTGGGGGTCTATGGCTACACCTTC.

This clonotype occurred a few times. The genes are TRBV7-8 and TRBJ1-1, with 8 bases that match TRBD1. V lost 2 bases to trimming and J lost 4 bases; unmatched junction nucleotides: 15. Germline assignment: CDR1 SGHVS and CDR2 FQNEAQ. The CDR3 spans 18 residues. The CDR3 is CASSLYPGQADFGTEAFF. The CDR3 DNA sequence: TGTGCCAGCAGCTTATACCCGGGACAGGCCGATTTCGGCACTGAAGCTTTCTTT. Combining the CDR3 with reference TRBV7-8 and TRBJ1-1 gives the whole variable domain GAGVSQSPRYKVAKRGQDVALRCDPISGHVSLFWYQQALGQGPEFLTYFQNEAQLDKSGLPSDRFFAERPEGSVSTLKIQRTQQEDSAVYLCASSLYPGQADFGTEAFFGQGTRLTVV.

This clonotype was found a few times. The rearrangement joins TRBV6-1 to TRBJ1-4; D is undetermined. Trimming left V 7 bases short and J 6 bases short, with 18 bases between. In germline, CDR1 is MNHNS, CDR2 SASEGT. The CDR3 has 15 residues. The CDR3, as DNA: TGTGCCAGCACTTTTCACCCCCGGGTCGATGAAAAACTGTTTTTT. This encodes CASTFHPRVDEKLFF.

The CDR3 DNA reads TGCGCCAGCAGCTTGATGAAGCGGGGGTACACCGGGGAGCTGTTTTTT. Translated, it gives CASSLMKRGYTGELFF. J is TRBJ2-2 and V is TRBV5-1; 8 bases are a match to TRBD2. V lost 1 base, J lost 3 bases, and 5 bases stayed unmatched. In germline, CDR1 is SGHRS, CDR2 YFSETQ. The CDR3 is 16 amino acids.

This clonotype appeared a few times. The chain has TRBV5-5 and TRBJ1-2, with 9 bases aligning to TRBD1. Germline V gives CDR1 SGHKS, CDR2 YYEKEE (reference sequence). V lost 4 bases, J lost 7 bases, and 11 bases stayed unmatched. The CDR3 extends over 15 amino acids. CDR3 DNA: TGTGCCAGCAGCCGCGGGGACAGGGAAGGCGGTGGCTACACCTTC. Protein sequence: CASSRGDREGGGYTF.

This chain links TRBV9 with TRBJ2-5; TRBD1 agrees at 8 bases. The germline gives CDR1 SGDLS, CDR2 YYNGEE. The V and J ends lost 2 bases and 5 bases, in that order; junction bases with no gene match: 8. This CDR3 has 15 amino acids. The CDR3 is CASSVSTGVDETQYF. In nucleotides, the CDR3 is TGTGCCAGCAGCGTCTCGACAGGGGTGGATGAGACCCAGTACTTC.